The 26 T cell receptor beta chains given below trace back to one sample, sequenced in a study of T cell repertoires in cytomegalovirus infection. Their antigens remain unidentified. TCRdb re-called the reads with MiXCR, one entry per CDR3 protein. The sample yields fewer than 850,000 distinct CDR3 sequences, almost 30% seen once. The sequencing used cultured CD8+ T cells from PBMCs, collected from culture after CMV antigen stimulation. The receptor set was obtained from a human donor in good health (CMV status not recorded). Some clones in this sample may be carry-over from other donors' samples.

V usage is TRBV2 and J usage is TRBJ2-1; perhaps TRBD2 as D (6 bases). V lost 5 bases to trimming and J lost 5 bases, with 10 bases between them. Germline V CDR1 and CDR2: SNHLY, FYNNEI. This CDR3 comprises 13 residues. DNA for the CDR3: TGTGCCAGCAGTCGACTAGTGGACAATGAGCAGTTCTTC. This codes for CASSRLVDNEQFF.

The chain carries TRBV6-1 and TRBJ2-3, with D uncertain. The germline CDR1 and CDR2 sequences are MNHNS and SASEGT. V was pared by 2 bases and J by 6 bases, with 18 bases between. This CDR3 is built from 16 residues. The CDR3 reads CASSELGPGSRDTQYF. The CDR3 DNA reads as TGTGCCAGCAGTGAACTAGGACCCGGCAGTAGGGATACGCAGTATTTT.

This clonotype was seen a single time. This chain links TRBV9 with TRBJ2-1; weak D call: TRBD1 (5 bases). The germline V gene has CDR1 SGDLS and CDR2 YYNGEE. V was cut by 1 base and J by 11 bases, with 19 bases left in between. The CDR3 totals 15 residues. CDR3 loop: CASSVLGQGTPQQFF. CDR3 DNA sequence: TGTGCCAGCAGCGTACTAGGACAAGGAACGCCTCAGCAGTTCTTC.

This clonotype was found many times. In DNA form, the CDR3 reads TGTGCCAGCAGCCCCAGGGGCGCGGGGACCACTGAAGCTTTCTTT. It encodes CASSPRGAGTTEAFF. The chain couples TRBV7-6 to TRBJ1-1; possibly TRBD1 for D (6 bases). The CDR3 is made up of 15 amino acids. Germline lookup yields CDR1 SGHVS and CDR2 FNYEAQ. V lost 5 bases, J lost 4 bases, and 17 bases lay in between. Complete variable domain (other parts from reference TRBV7-6 and TRBJ1-1): GAGVSQSPRYKVTKRGQDVALRCDPISGHVSLYWYRQALGQGPEFLTYFNYEAQQDKSGLPNDRFSAERPEGSISTLTIQRTEQRDSAMYRCASSPRGAGTTEAFFGQGTRLTVV.

The chain has TRBV9 and TRBJ1-1; TRBD1 agrees at 10 bases. J gave up 0 bases and V 6 bases, and 5 bases lay outside the gene matches. This CDR3 has 15 residues. Germline CDR1 and CDR2: SGDLS and YYNGEE. CDR3 loop: CASTKTGGLNTEAFF. As DNA, the CDR3 is TGTGCCAGCACCAAGACAGGGGGCTTGAACACTGAAGCTTTCTTT.

The rearrangement joins TRBV6-5 to TRBJ1-6, with a tentative D call TRBD1 (5 bases). Germline V gives CDR1 MNHEY, CDR2 SVGAGI. V was shortened by 2 bases and J by 8 bases, with 10 bases between the two germline ends. The CDR3 contains 14 residues. The CDR3 here is CASSYPGGYSPLHF. The CDR3 nucleotides read TGTGCCAGCAGTTACCCTGGGGGTTATTCACCCCTCCACTTT.

The J gene is TRBJ2-1, the V gene TRBV20-1, with TRBD1 matching over 9 bases. V gave up 4 bases and J gave up 4 bases; unmatched junction bases: 11. Per the germline V gene, CDR1 is DFQATT and CDR2 is SNEGSKA (reference sequence). This CDR3 is built from 16 residues. The CDR3 spells CSATRTGVGVYNEQFF. CDR3 nucleotide sequence: TGCAGTGCTACGAGGACAGGGGTTGGGGTTTACAATGAGCAGTTCTTC.

This rearrangement joins TRBV5-1 to TRBJ1-1; 12 nucleotides match TRBD1. The CDR3 extends over 16 amino acids. Trimming cost V 4 bases and J 4 bases; bases outside gene matches: 8. Per germline, CDR1 SGHRS and CDR2 YFSETQ. The CDR3 nucleotides are TGCGCCAGCAGCACGGGACAGGGGGCCTCAGGCACTGAAGCTTTCTTT. It encodes CASSTGQGASGTEAFF.

This clonotype has only a few counts. The V and J genes are TRBV7-9 and TRBJ2-5; weak D call: TRBD1 (5 bases). Germline lookup yields CDR1 SEHNR and CDR2 FQNEAQ (reference sequence). The CDR3 has 14 amino acids. The V end was cut by 4 bases, the J end by 5 bases, with 14 bases between. The CDR3 region is CASSSRPKGETQYF. Here the CDR3 DNA reads TGTGCCAGCAGCTCCCGACCGAAGGGGGAGACCCAGTACTTC. Full variable domain (rest looked up from reference TRBV7-9 and TRBJ2-5): DTGVSQNPRHKITKRGQNVTFRCDPISEHNRLYWYRQTLGQGPEFLTYFQNEAQLEKSRLLSDRFSAERPKGSFSTLEIQRTEQGDSAMYLCASSSRPKGETQYFGPGTRLLVL.

This chain uses TRBV15 with TRBJ2-1; possible D gene TRBD2, 7 bases. Deletions cut 2 bases from V and 7 bases from J, with 18 bases between. The CDR3 is 16 residues long. The germline CDR1 and CDR2 sequences are LNHNV and YYDKDF (reference sequence). CDR3 bases: TGTGCCACCAGCAGACCCCCTCCGGGGGGCCGGAATGAGCAGTTCTTC. This translates into CATSRPPPGGRNEQFF.

This clonotype was counted between two and nine times. This chain uses TRBV27 with TRBJ2-5, with unresolved D. Germline-derived CDR1 and CDR2 are MNHEY and SMNVEV (reference sequence). The CDR3 contains 13 residues. V lost 6 bases to trimming and J lost 2 bases, with 10 bases between them. CDR3 nucleotides: TGTGCCAGCAGCTGGCCCGGACAAGAGACCCAGTACTTC. This encodes CASSWPGQETQYF.

This clonotype was detected a few times. The chain combines TRBV6-2 or TRBV6-3 with TRBJ2-1, with D perhaps TRBD1 (5 bases). This CDR3 contains 16 residues. The V end was cut by 0 bases, the J end by 2 bases, with 11 bases between. Germline CDR1 reads MNHEY; CDR2 reads SVGEGT. CDR3 residues: CASSYSTVSPYNEQFF. In DNA, the CDR3 is TGTGCCAGCAGTTACTCGACAGTAAGCCCCTACAATGAGCAGTTCTTC.

This sequence joins TRBV7-9 and TRBJ2-1, with 10 bases fitting TRBD2. Germline V CDR1 and CDR2: SEHNR, FQNEAQ (reference sequence). With V trimmed by 5 bases and J by 2 bases, 6 bases remained unmatched. This CDR3 contains 16 residues. In nucleotides, the CDR3 is TGTGCCAGCAGCCCTCCGAGCGGGGGGGCCTACAATGAGCAGTTCTTC. Encoded protein: CASSPPSGGAYNEQFF. The whole variable domain, remainder taken from reference TRBV7-9 and TRBJ2-1, is DTGVSQNPRHKITKRGQNVTFRCDPISEHNRLYWYRQTLGQGPEFLTYFQNEAQLEKSRLLSDRFSAERPKGSFSTLEIQRTEQGDSAMYLCASSPPSGGAYNEQFFGPGTRLTVL.

This clonotype was observed many times. This chain uses TRBV7-8 with TRBJ1-2, with D uncertain. The CDR3 has 11 residues. Germline V gene sequence: CDR1 SGHVS, CDR2 FQNEAQ. Trimming pared 4 bases from V and 6 bases from J, leaving 6 bases between. In nucleotides, the CDR3 is TGTGCCAGCAGCTCCCGTAATGGCTACACCTTC. This translates into CASSSRNGYTF. Combining the CDR3 with reference TRBV7-8 and TRBJ1-2 gives the whole variable domain GAGVSQSPRYKVAKRGQDVALRCDPISGHVSLFWYQQALGQGPEFLTYFQNEAQLDKSGLPSDRFFAERPEGSVSTLKIQRTQQEDSAVYLCASSSRNGYTFGSGTRLTVV.

This clonotype has just one count. The chain recombines TRBV7-9 with TRBJ2-5, with D tentatively TRBD2 (7 bases). Germline V gene lookup returns CDR1 SEHNR and CDR2 FQNEAQ (reference sequence). V was clipped by 8 bases and J by 4 bases, with 11 bases between them. The CDR3 is 12 amino acids. CDR3 sequence reads: CASFRGAETQYF. The CDR3 nucleotides read TGTGCCAGCTTTCGGGGGGCAGAGACCCAGTACTTC.

This clonotype was counted between two and nine times. This chain uses TRBV7-2 with TRBJ2-5; TRBD1 aligns across 8 bases. Germline trimming cut 5 bases from V and 5 bases from J; bases unmatched to any gene: 10. CDR1 and CDR2 from the germline V gene are SGHTA and FQGNSA. This CDR3 contains 15 residues. The CDR3 DNA reads as TGTGCCAGCAGCCCCCGGACAGGGATTTTCGAGACCCAGTACTTC. This gives the protein CASSPRTGIFETQYF.

There are many counts of this clonotype. The chain carries TRBV7-8 and TRBJ1-1, with D unresolved. This CDR3 has 14 amino acids. The germline gives CDR1 SGHVS, CDR2 FQNEAQ. V lost 2 bases and J lost 3, with 10 bases in between. The DNA for the CDR3 is TGTGCCAGCAGCTTAAAAGCCGGGGACACTGAAGCTTTCTTT. Its translation is CASSLKAGDTEAFF.

The chain carries TRBV5-6 and TRBJ2-7; 8 nucleotides match TRBD1. CDR1 is SGHDT, CDR2 YYEEEE, per germline. The CDR3 sequence is 13 residues long. Trimming took 6 bases from V and 0 from J; bases not matched to a gene: 2. CDR3 nucleotide sequence: TGTGCCAGCACCGGGACAGGCTCCTACGAGCAGTACGTC. It specifies CASTGTGSYEQYV.

The chain recombines TRBV7-6 with TRBJ2-4, with 11 bases matching TRBD2. This CDR3 spans 17 amino acids. Germline V CDR1 and CDR2: SGHVS, FNYEAQ. V dropped 5 bases and J dropped 6; count of bases not matched to a gene: 12. The CDR3 sequence is CASSHTSGGNAGNIQYF. The DNA for the CDR3 is TGTGCCAGCAGCCATACTAGCGGGGGCAATGCCGGAAACATTCAGTACTTC. Full variable domain (remainder filled in from reference TRBV7-6 and TRBJ2-4): GAGVSQSPRYKVTKRGQDVALRCDPISGHVSLYWYRQALGQGPEFLTYFNYEAQQDKSGLPNDRFSAERPEGSISTLTIQRTEQRDSAMYRCASSHTSGGNAGNIQYFGAGTRLSVL.

In its sample, this clonotype was seen many times. V gene TRBV2 combines with J gene TRBJ2-7, with D unclear. V was cut by 5 bases and J by 0 bases, with 2 bases left in between. Germline loops: CDR1 SNHLY, CDR2 FYNNEI. The CDR3 is made up of 11 amino acids. The CDR3 loop reads CASSTSYEQYF. For the CDR3, the DNA is TGTGCCAGCAGTACCTCCTACGAGCAGTACTTC.

Details on this clonotype: This may come from a read error, since a much larger clone is one base off. The rearrangement joins TRBV5-6 to TRBJ1-2; possibly TRBD1 for D (5 bases). The CDR3 covers 14 residues. V lost 0 bases, J lost 9 bases, and 15 bases lay in between. Germline V lookup: CDR1 SGHDT, CDR2 YYEEEE. CDR3 bases: TGTGCCAGCAGCTTGGATGTCAGGGACTGGAGCTACACCTTC. This sequence encodes CASSLDVRDWSYTF.

This clonotype was seen many times. This sequence joins TRBV7-8 and TRBJ2-6; D call uncertain. Germline V gene data show CDR1 as SGHVS and CDR2 as FQNEAQ. CDR3 length equals 16 residues. V lost 5 bases and J 0 bases, leaving 11 bases between the germline ends. The CDR3 here is CASSHFAFSGANVLTF. DNA for the CDR3: TGTGCCAGCAGCCATTTCGCCTTCTCTGGGGCCAACGTCCTGACTTTC.

There are many counts of this clonotype. The rearrangement joins TRBV7-9 to TRBJ1-1, with D unclear. Trimming pared 6 bases from V and 1 base from J, leaving 9 bases between. The CDR3 is made up of 13 amino acids. Per the germline V gene, CDR1 is SEHNR and CDR2 is FQNEAQ (reference sequence). The CDR3 DNA sequence: TGTGCCAGCAGGTATTCAGCGAACACTGAAGCTTTCTTT. Protein product: CASRYSANTEAFF. The full variable domain, in which reference TRBV7-9 and TRBJ1-1 provide the parts outside the CDR3, is DTGVSQNPRHKITKRGQNVTFRCDPISEHNRLYWYRQTLGQGPEFLTYFQNEAQLEKSRLLSDRFSAERPKGSFSTLEIQRTEQGDSAMYLCASRYSANTEAFFGQGTRLTVV.

V is TRBV28 and J is TRBJ1-5, with D hard to call. CDR3 length equals 13 residues. Trimming cost V 7 bases and J 6 bases, with 13 bases left between them. Per germline, CDR1 MDHEN and CDR2 SYDVKM. The CDR3 here is CASNRGMSQPQHF. The CDR3 nucleotides are TGTGCCAGCAACCGAGGGATGAGTCAGCCCCAGCATTTT.

This CDR3 reads CASSSMGSGNTIYF. The CDR3 nucleotides read TGTGCCAGCTCTTCCATGGGATCTGGAAACACCATATATTTT. J is TRBJ1-3 and V is TRBV5-4; D uncertain. The germline CDR1 and CDR2 sequences are SGHNT and YYREEE (reference sequence). This CDR3 is 14 amino acids long. The V end was cut by 7 bases, the J end by 1 base, with 12 bases between.

This clonotype appeared a few times. The CDR3 spells CASSQRGQGYNEQFF. The CDR3 DNA is TGTGCCAGCAGCCAGAGGGGACAGGGCTACAATGAGCAGTTCTTC. This chain joins TRBV7-2 and TRBJ2-1; 9 bases agree with TRBD1. This CDR3 has 15 residues. Per germline, CDR1 SGHTA and CDR2 FQGNSA. The trim removed 5 bases at V and 3 bases at J, leaving 5 bases unmatched.